This record looks at one TCR beta chain sequence and its context. This clone was counted once. This clone's antigen is unknown. There are no base qualities to consult, and no much larger clone falls within one base. In the prospective study, participants were roughly 18 to 90 years old, resided in 24 geographic areas of the United States, and were enrolled through a virtual design. In the prospective study, participants were assigned to cohorts based on the clinical history participants reported in a screening survey and a study questionnaire. Recovered participants in ImmuneRACE Cohort 3 were defined by two consecutive negative NP/OP PCR tests, clearance by a healthcare professional, or resolution of symptoms. In the prospective study, mobile phlebotomists collected whole blood, serum and a nasopharyngeal or oropharyngeal swab from each participant. Participants in the prospective study had the option to provide additional blood draws and questionnaires over a roughly 2-month period. Prospective study blood samples were shipped either frozen or at room temperature before DNA extraction.

From its cysteine to its phenylalanine, the CDR3 spans 17 amino acids. Left in the record is the CDR3 DNA by itself, 51 bases read in frame from the first base. Sequences SGHNT (CDR1) and YYREEE (CDR2) are obtained from the germline V gene (reference sequence). Trimming accounts for 0 bases at V and 6 bases at J, while the number of junction bases matched to no gene is 9. This entry is derived from a study of blood T cell repertoires in COVID-19 (dated by TCRdb to the early 2020s). For context, the study as a whole: Samples from collaborators originated in the United States, Italy and Spain and spanned both the acute and convalescent phases of COVID-19. The material from the prospective study consisted of cDNA or gDNA derived from T cells, B-cell-depleted T cells, or PBMCs. Subjects who had been exposed to COVID-19, were actively infected with it, or had recovered from it provided the deeply sampled blood TCRbeta repertoires that made up the dataset. The repertoires were released in a freely available public database intended as a resource for research on the immune response to SARS-CoV-2. Samples were obtained from the ongoing ImmuneRACE study (first 160 participants) and from over a thousand subjects provided by 6 global collaborators. The sample metadata nearly always contained a de-identified subject ID, COVID-19 status, age in years and sex. Where HLA class I and class II types were available, the types were taken from metadata supplied by the sample provider, not from assay-based typing. Points the paper makes about the study in general: How much clinical and demographic metadata was included differed by source and by participant, and the metadata was provided uncurated.

TCRbeta CDR3 regions were amplified from genomic DNA by means of the immunoSEQ Assay, a bias-controlled multiplex PCR. As for the authors' bioinformatics: Nucleated cell counts per sample were estimated from amplification of reference gene primers within the assay. Sequence reads were collapsed and filtered to measure the absolute abundance of every unique TCRbeta CDR3 rearrangement. Productive Simpson clonality was computed per sample as the square root of Simpson's diversity index over productive rearrangements. Imported from immuneACCESS, the table was reduced by TCRdb to in-frame sequences with V and J called. These copies leave out some clones; in studies compared against another copy, an unresolved V gene accounts for under half, and the cause of the remainder is not known. V, J and clone size reflect that table, while D and trimming were determined from the DNA. This sample is represented by 400,000 to 500,000 clones; over 75% of them were singletons. 1.5% to 2% of the sample lies in the top ten.

The sequenced material came from PBMCs or T cells enriched from blood (not recorded which). The chain joins TRBV5-4 to TRBJ2-3; 11 of the junction bases match TRBD2. The TCR comes from a woman between 40 and 50 years old who had recovered from COVID-19. The sequenced DNA: TGTGCCAGCAGCTTGGGCGGCCTAGCGGGGGGAGGGGATACGCAGTATTTT. Translated, this gives CASSLGGLAGGGDTQYF.